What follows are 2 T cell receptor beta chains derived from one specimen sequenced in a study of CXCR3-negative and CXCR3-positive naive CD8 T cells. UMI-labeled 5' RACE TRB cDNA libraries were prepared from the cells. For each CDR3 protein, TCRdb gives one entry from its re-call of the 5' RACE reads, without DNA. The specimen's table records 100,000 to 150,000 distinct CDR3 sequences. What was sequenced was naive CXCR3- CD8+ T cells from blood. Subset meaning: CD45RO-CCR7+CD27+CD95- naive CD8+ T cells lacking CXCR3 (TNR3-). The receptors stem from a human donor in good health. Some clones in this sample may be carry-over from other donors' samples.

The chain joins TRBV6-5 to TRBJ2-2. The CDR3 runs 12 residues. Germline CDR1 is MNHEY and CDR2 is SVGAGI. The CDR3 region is CASSYSTGELFF.

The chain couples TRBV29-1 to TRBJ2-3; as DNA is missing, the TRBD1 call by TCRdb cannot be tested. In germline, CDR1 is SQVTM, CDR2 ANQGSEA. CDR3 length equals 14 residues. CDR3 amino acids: CSVERPPVMGTQYF.